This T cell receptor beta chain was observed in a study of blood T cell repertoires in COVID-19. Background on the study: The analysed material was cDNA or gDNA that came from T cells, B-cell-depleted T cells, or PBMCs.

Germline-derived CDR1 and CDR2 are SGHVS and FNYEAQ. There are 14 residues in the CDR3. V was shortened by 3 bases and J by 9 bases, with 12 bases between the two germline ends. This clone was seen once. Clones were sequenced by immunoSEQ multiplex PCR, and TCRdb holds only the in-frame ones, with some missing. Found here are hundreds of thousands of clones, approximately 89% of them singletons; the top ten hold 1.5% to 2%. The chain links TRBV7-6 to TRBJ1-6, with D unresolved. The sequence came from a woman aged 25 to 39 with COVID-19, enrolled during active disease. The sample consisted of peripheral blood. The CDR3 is CASSFETGGSPLHF. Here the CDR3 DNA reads TGTGCCAGCAGCTTCGAGACCGGCGGTTCACCCCTCCACTTT.